The present entry profiles one T cell receptor (beta chain) with its context. Antigen specificity is unknown. The data derive from a study of cytomegalovirus exposure and HLA in healthy donors. In the study overall: Both the approximately 120 validation repertoires and the 550 to 750 first-cohort repertoires used the same platform, as reported by a later analysis.

General observations from the study: Listed as cytomegalovirus-associated were 164 TCR beta chains.

Losses at the gene ends were 2 bases for V and 3 bases for J; bases not matched to a gene: 15. CDR1 is SEHNR, CDR2 FQNEAQ, per germline (reference sequence). This CDR3 comprises 18 residues. TCRdb's copy holds only in-frame clones and misses some; the assay was immunoSEQ multiplex PCR. The sample contains approximately 99,000 clones, about 85% of which appear only once. The material sequenced was PBMCs. The sequence was collected from a young woman in good health and CMV-seronegative. V is TRBV7-9 and J is TRBJ1-1; 7 positions agree with TRBD1. CDR3 sequence reads: CASSLRLEPQGWYTEAFF. The DNA of the CDR3 is TGTGCCAGCAGCTTAAGGCTCGAGCCACAGGGGTGGTACACTGAAGCTTTCTTT.